The clone carrying this T cell receptor (beta chain) was observed many times. Authors of the study amplified TCR beta CDR3 regions from RNA transcripts. TCR CDR3 underwent first-round RT-PCR with the HTBI primer set. TCRdb independently ran MiXCR on the multiplex PCR reads; one entry per CDR3 protein. This sample has 300,000 to 400,000 distinct CDR3 sequences, with under 25% found just once. A lack of ophthalmopathy progression within 18 months defined stable Graves' hyperthyroidism. This sample is part of a study of T cells in Graves' hyperthyroidism and ophthalmopathy. Germline values: CDR1 KGHSH, CDR2 LQKENI. Trimming took 1 base from V and 7 from J; bases not matched to a gene: 5. The CDR3 runs to 15 residues.

V usage is TRBV18 and J usage is TRBJ2-1, with 9 positions matching TRBD2. Sequenced: blood. The sequence came from a woman aged 45-65 years with Graves' hyperthyroidism. CDR3 amino acids: CASSPQRGAGNEQFF. Here the CDR3 DNA reads TGTGCCAGCTCACCACAGCGGGGGGCGGGGAATGAGCAGTTCTTC.